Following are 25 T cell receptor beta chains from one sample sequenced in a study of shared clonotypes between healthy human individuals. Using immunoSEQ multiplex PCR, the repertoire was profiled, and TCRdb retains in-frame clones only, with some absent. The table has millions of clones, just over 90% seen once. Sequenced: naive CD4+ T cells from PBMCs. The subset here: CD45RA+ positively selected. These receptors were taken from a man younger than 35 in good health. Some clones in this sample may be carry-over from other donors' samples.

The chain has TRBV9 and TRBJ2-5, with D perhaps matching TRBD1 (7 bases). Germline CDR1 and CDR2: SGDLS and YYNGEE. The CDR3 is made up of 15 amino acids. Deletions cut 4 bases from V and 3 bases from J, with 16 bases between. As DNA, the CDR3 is TGTGCCAGCAGCATCCGACAGGGCGGGGAAGAGACCCAGTACTTC. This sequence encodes CASSIRQGGEETQYF.

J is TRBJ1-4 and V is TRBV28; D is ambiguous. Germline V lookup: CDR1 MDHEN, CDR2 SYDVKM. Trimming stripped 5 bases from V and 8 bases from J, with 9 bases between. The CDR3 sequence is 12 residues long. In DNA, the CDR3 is TGTGCCAGCAGTATCACAGAAGAAAAACTGTTTTTT. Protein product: CASSITEEKLFF. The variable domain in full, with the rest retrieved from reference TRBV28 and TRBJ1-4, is DVKVTQSSRYLVKRTGEKVFLECVQDMDHENMFWYRQDPGLGLRLIYFSYDVKMKEKGDIPEGYSVSREKKERFSLILESASTNQTSMYLCASSITEEKLFFGSGTQLSVL.

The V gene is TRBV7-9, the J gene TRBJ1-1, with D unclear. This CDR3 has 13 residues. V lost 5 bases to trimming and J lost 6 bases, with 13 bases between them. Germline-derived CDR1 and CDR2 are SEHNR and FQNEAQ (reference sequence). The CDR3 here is CASSLGLQAEAFF. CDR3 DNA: TGTGCCAGCAGCCTAGGGTTGCAGGCTGAAGCTTTCTTT.

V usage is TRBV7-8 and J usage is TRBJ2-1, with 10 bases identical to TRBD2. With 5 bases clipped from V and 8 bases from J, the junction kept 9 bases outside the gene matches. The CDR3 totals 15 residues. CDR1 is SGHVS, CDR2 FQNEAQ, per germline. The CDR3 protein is CASSPSSGRGDEQFF. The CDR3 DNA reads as TGTGCCAGCAGCCCCTCTAGCGGGAGAGGCGATGAGCAGTTCTTC.

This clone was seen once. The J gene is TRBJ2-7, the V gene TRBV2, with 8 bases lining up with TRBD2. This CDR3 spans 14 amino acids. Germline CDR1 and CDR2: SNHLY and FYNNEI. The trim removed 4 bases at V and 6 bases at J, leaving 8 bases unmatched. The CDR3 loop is CASSVTSVIGEQYF. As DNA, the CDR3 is TGTGCCAGCAGTGTGACTAGCGTAATTGGCGAGCAGTACTTC.

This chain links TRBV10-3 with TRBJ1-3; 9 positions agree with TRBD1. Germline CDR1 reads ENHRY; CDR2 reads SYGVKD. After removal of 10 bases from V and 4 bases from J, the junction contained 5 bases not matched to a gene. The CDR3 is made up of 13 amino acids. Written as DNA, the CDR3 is TGTGCCACGGACAGGGGTTCGGGAAACACCATATATTTT. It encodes CATDRGSGNTIYF.

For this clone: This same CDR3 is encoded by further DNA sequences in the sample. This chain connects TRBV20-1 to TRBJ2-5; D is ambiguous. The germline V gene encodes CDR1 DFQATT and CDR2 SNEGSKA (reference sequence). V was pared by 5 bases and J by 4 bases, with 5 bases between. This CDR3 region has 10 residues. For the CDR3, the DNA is TGCAGTGCTCAAACAGAGACCCAGTACTTC. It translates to CSAQTETQYF.

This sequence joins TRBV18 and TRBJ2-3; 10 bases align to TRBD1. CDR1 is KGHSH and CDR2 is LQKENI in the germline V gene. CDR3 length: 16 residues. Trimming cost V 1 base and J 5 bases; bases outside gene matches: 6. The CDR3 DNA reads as TGTGCCAGCTCACCACGTCTTGGGACAGGGGAAGATACGCAGTATTTT. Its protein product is CASSPRLGTGEDTQYF.

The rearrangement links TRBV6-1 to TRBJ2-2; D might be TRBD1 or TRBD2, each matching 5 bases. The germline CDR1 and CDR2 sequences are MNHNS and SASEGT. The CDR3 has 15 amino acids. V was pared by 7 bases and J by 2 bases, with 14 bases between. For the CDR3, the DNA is TGTGCCAGCACCCGGGACGGCCTTAACACCGGGGAGCTGTTTTTT. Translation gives CASTRDGLNTGELFF.

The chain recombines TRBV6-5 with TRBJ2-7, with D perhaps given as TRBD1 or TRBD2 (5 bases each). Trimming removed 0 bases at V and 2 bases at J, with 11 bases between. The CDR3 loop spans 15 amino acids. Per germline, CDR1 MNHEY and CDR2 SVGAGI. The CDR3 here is CASSYSAGATYEQYF. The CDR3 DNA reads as TGTGCCAGCAGTTACTCGGCCGGGGCGACCTACGAGCAGTACTTC.

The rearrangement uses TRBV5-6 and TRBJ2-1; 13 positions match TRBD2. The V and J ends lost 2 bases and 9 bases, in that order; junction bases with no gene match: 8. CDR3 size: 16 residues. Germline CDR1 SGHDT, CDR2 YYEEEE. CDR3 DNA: TGTGCCAGCAGCTTACCAGGGACTAGCGGGAAAGCTGAGCAGTTCTTC. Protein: CASSLPGTSGKAEQFF.

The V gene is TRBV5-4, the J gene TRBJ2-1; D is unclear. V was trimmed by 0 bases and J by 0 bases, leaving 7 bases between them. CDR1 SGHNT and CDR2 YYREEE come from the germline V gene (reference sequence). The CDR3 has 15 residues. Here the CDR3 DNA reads TGTGCCAGCAGCTTGGGAGCAGTCTCCTACAATGAGCAGTTCTTC. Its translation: CASSLGAVSYNEQFF.

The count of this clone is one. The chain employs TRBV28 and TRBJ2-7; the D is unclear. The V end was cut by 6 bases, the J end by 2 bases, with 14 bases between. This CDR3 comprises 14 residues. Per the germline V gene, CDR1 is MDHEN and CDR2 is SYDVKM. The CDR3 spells CASSPRARTYEQYF. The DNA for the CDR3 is TGTGCCAGCAGCCCCCGGGCACGGACCTACGAGCAGTACTTC.

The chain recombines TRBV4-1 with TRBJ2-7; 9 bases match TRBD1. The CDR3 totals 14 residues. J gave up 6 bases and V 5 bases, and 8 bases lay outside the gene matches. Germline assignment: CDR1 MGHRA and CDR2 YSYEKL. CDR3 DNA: TGCGCCAGCAGCGTCCGGGACAGGGCTCCCGAGCAGTACTTC. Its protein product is CASSVRDRAPEQYF.

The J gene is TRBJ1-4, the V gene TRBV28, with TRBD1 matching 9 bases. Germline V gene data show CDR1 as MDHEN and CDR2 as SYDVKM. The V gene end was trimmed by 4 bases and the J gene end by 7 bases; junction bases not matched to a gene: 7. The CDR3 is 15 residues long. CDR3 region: CASSSDRGWGEKLFF. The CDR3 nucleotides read TGTGCCAGCAGTTCCGACAGGGGGTGGGGTGAAAAACTGTTTTTT.

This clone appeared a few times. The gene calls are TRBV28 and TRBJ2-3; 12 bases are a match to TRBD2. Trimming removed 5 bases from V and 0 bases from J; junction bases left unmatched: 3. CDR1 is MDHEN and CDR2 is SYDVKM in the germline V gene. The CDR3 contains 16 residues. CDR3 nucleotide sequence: TGTGCCAGCAGTCCCGGGACTAGCGGGAGCACAGATACGCAGTATTTT. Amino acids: CASSPGTSGSTDTQYF.

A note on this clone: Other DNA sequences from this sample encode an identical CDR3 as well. In nucleotides, the CDR3 is TGTGCCAGCAGCCTATCGGGAAGACTCTACAATGAGCAGTTCTTC. Encoded protein: CASSLSGRLYNEQFF. The chain links TRBV5-4 to TRBJ2-1, with D maybe TRBD2 (5 bases). CDR3 length: 15 amino acids. Per the germline V gene, CDR1 is SGHNT and CDR2 is YYREEE (reference sequence). The V end lost 4 bases, the J end lost 3 bases, and 14 bases lay between the germline ends.

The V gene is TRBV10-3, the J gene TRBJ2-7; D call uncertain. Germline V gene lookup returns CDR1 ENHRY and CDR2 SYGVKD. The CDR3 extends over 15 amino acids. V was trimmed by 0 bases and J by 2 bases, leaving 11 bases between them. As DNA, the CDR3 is TGTGCCATCAGTGAGTCGGCTAAAACAACCTACGAGCAGTACTTC. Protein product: CAISESAKTTYEQYF.

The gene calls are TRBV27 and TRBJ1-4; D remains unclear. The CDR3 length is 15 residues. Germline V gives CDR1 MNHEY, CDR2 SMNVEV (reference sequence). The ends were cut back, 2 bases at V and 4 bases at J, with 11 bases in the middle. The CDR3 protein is CASSLAAGLNEKLFF. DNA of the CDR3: TGTGCCAGCAGTTTAGCGGCAGGACTTAATGAAAAACTGTTTTTT.

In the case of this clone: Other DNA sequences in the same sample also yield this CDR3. The CDR3 sequence: CASRRDSNYGYTF. CDR3 in DNA: TGTGCCAGCAGGCGCGACAGTAACTATGGCTACACCTTC. The chain couples TRBV6-5 to TRBJ1-2, with D tentatively TRBD1 (5 bases). The CDR3 is 13 amino acids. Germline V gene lookup returns CDR1 MNHEY and CDR2 SVGAGI. Trimming pared 6 bases from V and 1 base from J, leaving 9 bases between.

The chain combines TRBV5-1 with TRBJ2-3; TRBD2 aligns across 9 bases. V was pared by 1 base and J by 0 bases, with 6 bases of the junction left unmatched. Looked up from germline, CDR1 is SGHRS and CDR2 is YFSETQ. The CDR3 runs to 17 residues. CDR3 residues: CASSLQASGTSTDTQYF. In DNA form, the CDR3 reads TGCGCCAGCAGCTTGCAGGCTAGCGGGACTAGCACAGATACGCAGTATTTT.

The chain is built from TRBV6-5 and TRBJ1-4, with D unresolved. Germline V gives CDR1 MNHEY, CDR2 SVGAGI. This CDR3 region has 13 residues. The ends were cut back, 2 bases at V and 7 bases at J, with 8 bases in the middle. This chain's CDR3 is CASSYRMREKLFF. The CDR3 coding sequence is TGTGCCAGCAGTTACCGCATGCGTGAAAAACTGTTTTTT.

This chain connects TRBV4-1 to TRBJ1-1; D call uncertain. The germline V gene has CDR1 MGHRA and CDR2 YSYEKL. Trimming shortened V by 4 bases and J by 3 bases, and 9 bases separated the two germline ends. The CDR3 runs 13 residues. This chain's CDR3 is CASSRQSYTEAFF. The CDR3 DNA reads TGCGCCAGCAGCCGACAAAGTTACACTGAAGCTTTCTTT.

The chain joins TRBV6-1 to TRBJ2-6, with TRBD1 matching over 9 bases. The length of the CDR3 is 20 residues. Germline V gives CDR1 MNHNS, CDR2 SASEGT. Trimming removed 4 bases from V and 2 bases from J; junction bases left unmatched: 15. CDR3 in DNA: TGTGCCAGCAGTGTACATTTCCGGGACAGGGCCCTCCCTGGGGCCAACGTCCTGACTTTC. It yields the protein CASSVHFRDRALPGANVLTF.

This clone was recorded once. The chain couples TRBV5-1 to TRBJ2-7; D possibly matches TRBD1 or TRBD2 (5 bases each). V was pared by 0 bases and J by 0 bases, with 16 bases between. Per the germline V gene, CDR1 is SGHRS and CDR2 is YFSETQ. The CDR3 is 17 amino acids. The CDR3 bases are TGCGCCAGCAGCTTGGGGGGACCAATGGGCAACTCCTACGAGCAGTACTTC. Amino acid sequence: CASSLGGPMGNSYEQYF.